The text below deals with one TCR beta chain. The antigen it binds to is not known. There are no base qualities to consult, and no much larger clone falls within one base. From cysteine to phenylalanine, the CDR3 is 15 amino acids long. Only CDR3 DNA is held: 45 bases, read in frame from base 1. V loses 7 bases, J loses 3 bases, and the germline ends lie 15 bases apart. CDR1 and CDR2 are read off the germline V gene as KGHDR and SFDVKD. The CDR3 regions of human TCRbeta chains were subjected to immunosequencing. The source study handled its data this way. TCRs in the repertoires were matched against a reference library of SARS-CoV-2-specific TCRs that had been generated with the MIRA antigen-specificity platform. Breadth was defined as the fraction of unique TCRs that were SARS-CoV-2-associated, and depth was defined as the fraction of total T cells that were SARS-CoV-2-associated. Using the MIRA data, each spike-specific TCR was mapped to the spike region that the TCR reacts to and placed in a CD4 or CD8 class. Log10-transformed breadth and depth values were compared by one-way ANOVA with Sidak's multiple comparisons tests. TCRdb provides this immuneACCESS table in a form limited to in-frame rearrangements. Some clones are lacking; in checked studies, under half of them reflect an unresolved V gene, and why the rest are absent is not known. The DNA was the basis for D and trimming; V, J and clone size are from that table. The sample contains 120,000 to 150,000 clones, around 88% of them found a single time. Of the sample, approximately 3.7% is held by the ten largest clones.

The entry originates in a study of T cell responses to AZD1222 COVID-19 vaccine (TCRdb year 2021). With respect to the entire study: AZD1222 recipients with second doses at about 4 weeks or about 12 weeks were pooled, because spike-specific TCR depth and breadth did not differ between schedules. TCR sequencing was performed for roughly 240 trial participants, of whom some 200 were given two doses of AZD1222 and approximately 25 were given two doses of MenACWY control vaccine. Trial participants were enrolled into age subgroups of 18-55, 56-69 and 70-plus years, which contained around 150, 28 and 57 TCR-sequenced participants, respectively. Results the study describes overall, beyond this receptor: Most participants were white British and females outnumbered males, and the authors suggested that clonal diversity may have been underestimated. The 56-69-year group was small, and its depth increase did not reach significance, likely because of low power. Because no day 14 peak-response samples were available, the repertoires could be characterized only after the peak T cell response. After two AZD1222 doses, spike-specific TCR breadth and depth were significantly higher than at day 0 and than in MenACWY recipients. The whole spike protein was spanned by vaccine-associated CD4 TCRs, and dominant responses were seen in regions 160-218 and 743-854. Only five or six AZD1222 recipients were SARS-CoV-2 seropositive at baseline, limiting conclusions about previously exposed vaccinees. Reportedly, almost half of the unique spike-specific TCRs recognized epitopes lying outside the regions that are mutated in the B.1.351 and B.1.1.7 variants.

The sample's time point, from its label and the paper: baseline before first vaccination. Samples from vaccinated people were obtained from the UK trials COV001 and COV002, which included a single-blind randomized controlled phase 2/3 trial of AZD1222 (ChAdOx1 nCoV-19) in healthy adults. For TCRbeta chain sequencing, PBMC samples from trial participants were taken at day 0 and at day 28 after the second dose. The sample was peripheral blood, taken on day 0 of AZD1222 vaccination. The chain is made from TRBV24-1 and TRBJ2-4; the D segment cannot be called with confidence. The source is an adult in good health. The DNA reads TGTGCCACCAGAGCCACAACGTTTAGCAAAAACATTCAGTACTTC. Its translation reads: CATRATTFSKNIQYF.